The source of this TCR beta chain is a study of control samples from healthy donors and cancer patients. J gave up 6 bases and V 3 bases, and 7 bases lay outside the gene matches. Germline CDR1 is KGHSH and CDR2 is LQKENI. The length of the CDR3 is 15 residues. The data were produced by immunoSEQ multiplex PCR, yet TCRdb's version contains in-frame clones alone and is incomplete. The table shows roughly 220,000 clones, with roughly 94% occurring only once. The TCR was taken from a man in his forties or fifties in good health. What was sequenced was blood. The chain links TRBV18 to TRBJ2-1; 8 bases line up with TRBD2. CDR3 nucleotides: TGTGCCAGCTCACCCACTAGCGGACCCCCCAATGAGCAGTTCTTC. Encoded protein: CASSPTSGPPNEQFF.